This entry lists 18 T cell receptor beta chains sequenced from one sample in a study of breast tumors, draining lymph nodes, adjacent tissues. A single record per CDR3 protein comes from TCRdb applying MiXCR to the multiplex PCR reads. Among tens of thousands of distinct CDR3 sequences listed, around 45% were seen once. Material for sequencing was breast tumor tissue. These receptors all come from a female donor with breast cancer. Some clones in this sample may be carry-over from other donors' samples.

Details on this clonotype: This may be a read error, as it is one base from a much larger clone. J is TRBJ2-2 and V is TRBV19; 8 bases are shared with TRBD1. Germline-derived CDR1 and CDR2 are LNHDA and SQIVND (reference sequence). The CDR3 contains 14 residues. V lost 8 bases, J lost 5 bases, and 7 bases stayed unmatched. The CDR3, as DNA: TGTGCCAGTGGTACGACAGGGGCAACCGGGGAGCTGTTTTTT. Translation: CASGTTGATGELFF.

Details on this clonotype: An end of the junction does not agree with germline; a read error may underlie this. This chain joins TRBV4-3 and TRBJ1-2; D unresolved. The V gene's germline CDR1 is LGHNA and CDR2 YSLEER. The CDR3 sequence is 15 residues long. The CDR3 sequence is CASSQGSRSNHGYTF. The DNA for the CDR3 is TGCGCCAGCAGCCAAGGCTCCAGATCTAACCATGGCTACACCTTC.

This clonotype was found a few times. This may be a read error, as it is one base from a much larger clone. The V gene is TRBV5-5, the J gene TRBJ2-1; 7 bases are shared with TRBD2. The germline CDR1 and CDR2 sequences are SGHKS and YYEKEE (reference sequence). CDR3 length: 14 residues. CDR3 bases: TGCGCCAGCAGCCCCCCCCTCGCGGGAGATGAGCAGTTCTTC. Translated: CASSPPLAGDEQFF.

This clonotype was seen many times. In DNA form, the CDR3 reads TGTGCCATCAGTGAGGCGGCGGGAAGCTACGAGCAGTACTTC. It is translated as CAISEAAGSYEQYF. The chain is built from TRBV10-3 and TRBJ2-7; D may be TRBD2 (6 bases). CDR3 length: 14 residues. The ends were cut back, 2 bases at V and 3 bases at J, with 11 bases in the middle. Germline V gene data show CDR1 as ENHRY and CDR2 as SYGVKD.

This clonotype was observed at least ten times. The V and J genes are TRBV30 and TRBJ2-3; 9 positions agree with TRBD2. CDR3 size: 13 residues. CDR1 GTSNPN and CDR2 SVGIG come from the germline V gene (reference sequence). V shed 4 bases, J shed 1 base, and the junction held 0 bases outside the gene matches. The CDR3 loop reads CAWTSGGTDTQYF. The CDR3 DNA follows: TGTGCCTGGACTAGCGGGGGCACAGATACGCAGTATTTT.

This clonotype was counted many times. V is TRBV10-3 and J is TRBJ2-2; 7 positions match TRBD1. Trimming at V came to 10 bases and at J to 3 bases, leaving 11 bases not matched to a gene. This CDR3 region has 15 residues. The germline CDR1 and CDR2 sequences are ENHRY and SYGVKD. The CDR3 nucleotides are TGTGCCACCGCAAACAGGGGTCGGGACACCGGGGAGCTGTTTTTT. Encoded protein: CATANRGRDTGELFF.

This clonotype came up many times. The junction departs from germline at one end; a sequencing error may be responsible. The chain joins TRBV9 to TRBJ2-4, with 7 bases aligning to TRBD1. The CDR3 is made up of 14 amino acids. Germline V gene data show CDR1 as SGDLS and CDR2 as YYNGEE. Here the CDR3 DNA reads TGTGCCAGCAGCGTAGGAGGGACAGAAAACATTCAGTCCTTC. Translated: CASSVGGTENIQSF.

This clonotype was seen ten or more times. The rearrangement links TRBV12-3 or TRBV12-4 to TRBJ1-5, with 7 bases aligning to TRBD1. The V segment lost 4 bases and the J segment 4 bases; nucleotides outside the gene matches: 4. The CDR3 has 14 residues. The CDR3 region is CASSSTGTNQPQHF. CDR3 sequence (DNA): TGTGCCAGCAGTTCGACAGGGACGAATCAGCCCCAGCATTTT.

The genes are TRBV20-1 and TRBJ2-1, with D possibly matching TRBD2 (6 bases). CDR3 length: 17 residues. The V end lost 1 base, the J end lost 6 bases, and 22 bases lay between the germline ends. Germline V lookup: CDR1 DFQATT, CDR2 SNEGSKA (reference sequence). This CDR3 reads CSARGASARSIGNEQFF. Written as DNA, the CDR3 is TGCAGTGCTAGAGGGGCTAGCGCGAGGTCAATAGGCAATGAGCAGTTCTTC.

In this sample, this clonotype turned up many times. The chain links TRBV5-1 to TRBJ2-1; the match to TRBD2 covers 7 bases. The CDR3 totals 15 residues. Germline loops: CDR1 SGHRS, CDR2 YFSETQ. V dropped 6 bases and J dropped 3; count of bases not matched to a gene: 9. CDR3 nucleotides: TGCGCCAGCACCACCACAGCGGGGCACTACAATGAGCAGTTCTTC. This gives the protein CASTTTAGHYNEQFF.

This clonotype was seen at least ten times. V usage is TRBV5-5 and J usage is TRBJ2-7; D may be TRBD1 (6 bases). Germline lookup yields CDR1 SGHKS and CDR2 YYEKEE (reference sequence). With 3 bases removed from V and 5 bases from J, the gap between germline ends came to 12 bases. This CDR3 has 13 residues. In nucleotides, the CDR3 is TGTGCCAGCAGCTATTCGACAGGTAACGAGCAGTACTTC. Translated: CASSYSTGNEQYF.

The table lists this clonotype with a count of one. The CDR3 bases are TGTGCCAGCAGTGAAGAGCTAGCGGGAGCGGGCGAGACCCAGTACTTC. Residues: CASSEELAGAGETQYF. This sequence joins TRBV2 and TRBJ2-5; 10 bases line up with TRBD2. CDR1 is SNHLY, CDR2 FYNNEI, per germline. Trimming at V came to 1 base and at J to 5 bases, leaving 7 bases not matched to a gene. This CDR3 comprises 16 residues. The entire variable domain, with the rest obtained from reference TRBV2 and TRBJ2-5, is as follows: EPEVTQTPSHQVTQMGQEVILRCVPISNHLYFYWYRQILGQKVEFLVSFYNNEISEKSEIFDDQFSVERPDGSNFTLKIRSTKLEDSAMYFCASSEELAGAGETQYFGPGTRLLVL.

In DNA, the CDR3 is TGCAGTGCTAGAGAAGGCCTCAGTCCTAACTATGGCTACACCTTC. Translated, it gives CSAREGLSPNYGYTF. The chain couples TRBV20-1 to TRBJ1-2; D unresolved. The CDR3 has 15 amino acids. Germline V lookup: CDR1 DFQATT, CDR2 SNEGSKA (reference sequence). V dropped 0 bases and J dropped 0 bases, with 11 bases sitting between them.

This clonotype was found many times. The chain couples TRBV5-1 to TRBJ2-2; D perhaps matches TRBD2 (5 bases). The CDR3 is made up of 22 amino acids. V lost 4 bases and J 1 base, leaving 32 bases between the germline ends. Germline CDR1 and CDR2: SGHRS and YFSETQ. The CDR3, as DNA: TGCGCCAGCAGCCGGGGTTTTTTTTCGGGGTACGACACTTCGAGGAACACCGGGGAGCTGTTTTTT. Translating gives CASSRGFFSGYDTSRNTGELFF.

This clonotype was counted ten times or more. The CDR3 protein is CASSVGVGLAGGGHNEQFF. Written as DNA, the CDR3 is TGTGCCAGCAGCGTAGGAGTAGGACTAGCGGGAGGAGGGCACAATGAGCAGTTCTTC. The gene calls are TRBV9 and TRBJ2-1; 14 nucleotides align to TRBD2. The V gene's germline CDR1 is SGDLS and CDR2 YYNGEE. With V trimmed by 0 bases and J by 5 bases, 10 bases remained unmatched. The CDR3 length is 19 residues.

The chain employs TRBV28 and TRBJ1-2, with a tentative D call TRBD1 (5 bases). CDR1 and CDR2 from the germline V gene are MDHEN and SYDVKM. Trimming left V 8 bases short and J 8 bases short, with 15 bases between. The CDR3 runs 12 residues. Here the CDR3 reads CASAGGGRGYTF. As DNA, the CDR3 is TGTGCCAGCGCGGGGGGGGGTAGGGGCTACACCTTC.

Many counts were recorded for this clonotype. A much larger clone is a single base away; this may be a read error. This CDR3 fails to terminate in the conserved phenylalanine or tryptophan, so it likely reflects a read error. V and J are TRBV20-1 and TRBJ2-7; 9 bases align to TRBD1. Germline CDR1 and CDR2: DFQATT and SNEGSKA (reference sequence). The CDR3 has 14 residues. Trimming took 5 bases from V and 5 from J; bases not matched to a gene: 10. The DNA of the CDR3 is TGCAGTGCTTGGACAGGGGCGACCTCTGACGAGCAGTACTCC. It codes for CSAWTGATSDEQYS.

The gene calls are TRBV7-2 and TRBJ2-7; D is uncertain. The CDR3 extends over 14 amino acids. CDR1 is SGHTA, CDR2 FQGNSA, per germline. V shed 1 base and J shed 3 bases, with 10 bases lying between them. In DNA form, the CDR3 reads TGTGCCAGCAGCTTAGGCATACAGATCTACGAGCAGTACTTC. It yields the protein CASSLGIQIYEQYF.